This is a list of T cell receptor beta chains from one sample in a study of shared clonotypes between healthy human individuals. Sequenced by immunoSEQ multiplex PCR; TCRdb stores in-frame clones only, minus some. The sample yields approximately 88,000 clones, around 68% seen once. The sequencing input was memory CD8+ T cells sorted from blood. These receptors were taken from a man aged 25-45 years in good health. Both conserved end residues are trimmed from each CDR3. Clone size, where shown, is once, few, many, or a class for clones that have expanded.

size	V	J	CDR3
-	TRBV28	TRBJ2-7	ASSPGQGYEQY
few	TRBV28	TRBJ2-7	ASSSPRDRGIEQY
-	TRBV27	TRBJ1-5	ASKPGGGSNQPQH
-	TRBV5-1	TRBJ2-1	ASSLRGRSLDEQF
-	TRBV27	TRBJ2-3	ASIETQSGGEISQY
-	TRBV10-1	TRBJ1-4	ASSESREFEKLF
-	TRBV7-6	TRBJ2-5	ASSLVPRGSLETQY
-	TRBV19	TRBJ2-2	ASKGTGGSTGELF
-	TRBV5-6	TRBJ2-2	ASSLVLTVVSDTGELF
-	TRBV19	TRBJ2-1	ASGGSGRGHEQF
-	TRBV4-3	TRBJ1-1	ASSQDHTLAEAF
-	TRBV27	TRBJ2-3	ASSPLGAGDTDTQY
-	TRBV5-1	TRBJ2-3	ASRETSGSTDTQY
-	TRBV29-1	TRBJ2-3	SVEPGEGGTDTQY
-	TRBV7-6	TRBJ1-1	ASSPARVRNTEAF
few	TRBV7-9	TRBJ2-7	ASSPEAGRLADEQY
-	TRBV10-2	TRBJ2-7	ASSEGQADTYEQY
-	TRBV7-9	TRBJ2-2	ASSQTTGKAGELF
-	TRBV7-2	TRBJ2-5	ASSQNRGKETQY
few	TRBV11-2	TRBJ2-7	ASSPWPSSSYEQY
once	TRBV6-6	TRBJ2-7	ASSTPHSGYEQY
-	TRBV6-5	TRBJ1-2	ASSATSGGIYGYT
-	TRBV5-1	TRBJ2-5	ASSVKVGGETQY
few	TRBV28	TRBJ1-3	ASSFWEAGNTIY
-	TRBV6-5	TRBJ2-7	ASSYPPRGAIYEQY
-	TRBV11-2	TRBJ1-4	ASSRLSRPGGAREKLF
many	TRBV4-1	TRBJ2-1	ASSAPGTSNDEQF
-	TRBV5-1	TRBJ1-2	ASSLLPGRSREHGYT
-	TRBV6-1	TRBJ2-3	ASSESGGGSDTQY
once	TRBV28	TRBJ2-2	ASTWVGGNTGELF
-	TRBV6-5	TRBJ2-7	ASLGTSSYEQY
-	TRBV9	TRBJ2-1	ASSETSSNEQF
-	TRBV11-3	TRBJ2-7	ASSTGVTREQY
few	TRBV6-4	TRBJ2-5	ASSPTSGDQETQY
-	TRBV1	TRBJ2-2	TSSQVGTSGGTGELF
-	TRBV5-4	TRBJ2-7	ASSVDQTYEQY
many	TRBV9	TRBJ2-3	ASSVMQRGTDTQY
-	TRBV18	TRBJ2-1	ASSPDLEQF
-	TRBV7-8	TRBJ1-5	ASSLGTISGQPQH
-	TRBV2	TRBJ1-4	ASSVNGGPLF
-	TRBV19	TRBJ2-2	ASARGTENTGELF
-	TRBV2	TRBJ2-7	ASRLESGGPGY
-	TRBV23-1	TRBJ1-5	ASSLPNREGNQPQH
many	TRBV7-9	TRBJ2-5	ASSHARTGEETQY